Each of the 28 T cell receptor beta chains below was sequenced from the same sample in a study of blood T cells in healthy people across ages. A second PCR of 7 to 11 cycles used a sample-barcoded 5' primer and a J-beta primer mix. TCRdb passed the 5' RACE reads through MiXCR, listing each CDR3 protein once. Of some 900,000 distinct CDR3 sequences listed, under 50% are singletons. The specimen sequenced was blood. Receptors originate from a man aged 30 to 39 in good health.

This clonotype was counted a single time. The V and J genes are TRBV15 and TRBJ2-6; D unclear. Germline V gene sequence: CDR1 LNHNV, CDR2 YYDKDF (reference sequence). The CDR3 has 19 amino acids. The V and J ends lost 3 bases and 1 base respectively, with 19 bases between them. The CDR3 DNA reads TGTGCCACCAGCAGGGTGTCAGGCCCGTATGTTTCTGGGGCCAACGTCCTGACTTTC. Residues: CATSRVSGPYVSGANVLTF.

This clonotype was detected only once. The V call is TRBV12-5, the J call TRBJ2-1; D is unresolved. CDR3 size: 11 residues. Trimming shortened V by 5 bases and J by 12 bases, and 11 bases separated the two germline ends. Germline-derived CDR1 and CDR2 are LGHNT and FRNRAP. CDR3 protein: CASGRLSAQFF. In DNA form, the CDR3 reads TGTGCTAGTGGTAGGCTATCGGCGCAGTTCTTC.

This chain joins TRBV5-1 and TRBJ1-1; 9 bases agree with TRBD1. The germline V gene encodes CDR1 SGHRS and CDR2 YFSETQ. The J segment lost 1 base and the V segment lost 0 bases, leaving 4 bases of the junction unmatched. CDR3 length equals 16 residues. For the CDR3, the DNA is TGCGCCAGCAGCTTGGGCGTGGGACAGGGGAACACTGAAGCTTTCTTT. This codes for CASSLGVGQGNTEAFF.

V gene TRBV5-1 combines with J gene TRBJ1-2, with 10 bases that match TRBD1. CDR3 size: 14 residues. V dropped 4 bases and J dropped 8; count of bases not matched to a gene: 8. The germline V gene has CDR1 SGHRS and CDR2 YFSETQ. The CDR3 region is CASSKPGQGRGYTF. The CDR3 region has the DNA TGCGCCAGCAGCAAACCGGGACAGGGGAGAGGCTACACCTTC.

The V gene is TRBV4-2, the J gene TRBJ2-1; 11 bases fit TRBD2. Germline V CDR1 and CDR2: LGHNA, YNFKEQ. The CDR3 has 16 amino acids. V was pared by 3 bases and J by 5 bases, with 6 bases of the junction left unmatched. CDR3 DNA sequence: TGTGCCAGCAGCCAGTCCACTAGCGGGGGCAACAATGAGCAGTTCTTC. This codes for CASSQSTSGGNNEQFF.

CDR3 protein: CASTTGPSDTDTQYF. For the CDR3, the DNA is TGTGCCAGCACGACAGGGCCCTCCGACACAGATACGCAGTATTTT. The chain joins TRBV28 to TRBJ2-3; 7 bases agree with TRBD1. CDR1 and CDR2 (germline): MDHEN, SYDVKM. The CDR3 covers 15 residues. The V gene end was trimmed by 7 bases and the J gene end by 2 bases; junction bases not matched to a gene: 9.

The J gene is TRBJ2-3, the V gene TRBV6-5; no clear D gene. The CDR3 length is 16 residues. CDR1 MNHEY and CDR2 SVGAGI come from the germline V gene. Deletions cut 0 bases from V and 0 bases from J, with 10 bases between. The CDR3 reads CASSYSQRPSTDTQYF. In nucleotides, the CDR3 is TGTGCCAGCAGTTACTCCCAGCGCCCAAGCACAGATACGCAGTATTTT.

The chain carries TRBV12-3 or TRBV12-4 and TRBJ1-5; 8 positions match TRBD1. The V segment lost 5 bases and the J segment 6 bases; nucleotides outside the gene matches: 6. The CDR3 totals 14 residues. CDR3: CASSGQGSPQPQHF. Written as DNA, the CDR3 is TGTGCCAGCAGTGGACAGGGATCGCCTCAGCCCCAGCATTTT.

The CDR3 sequence is CAISDGSNQPQHF. DNA of the CDR3: TGTGCCATCAGTGACGGCAGCAATCAGCCCCAGCATTTT. This chain connects TRBV10-3 to TRBJ1-5; no clear D gene. This CDR3 has 13 residues. V was shortened by 3 bases and J by 1 base, with 4 bases between the two germline ends. Germline assignment: CDR1 ENHRY and CDR2 SYGVKD.

This chain links TRBV4-3 with TRBJ1-1, with a weak D call TRBD1 (5 bases). CDR3 length: 14 residues. The V end was cut by 1 base, the J end by 1 base, with 7 bases between. Germline CDR1 is LGHNA and CDR2 is YSLEER. The CDR3 bases are TGCGCCAGCAGCCAAGCCCAGGGGAACACTGAAGCTTTCTTT. It encodes CASSQAQGNTEAFF.

This clonotype was seen a single time. The V call is TRBV20-1, the J call TRBJ1-1, with D possibly matching TRBD1 (6 bases). CDR3 length: 12 amino acids. Germline assignment: CDR1 DFQATT and CDR2 SNEGSKA (reference sequence). Trimming cost V 3 bases and J 7 bases, with 12 bases left between them. CDR3 nucleotide sequence: TGCAGTGCTAGCAGGGGCGTTATTGAAGCTTTCTTT. Translating it yields CSASRGVIEAFF.

This clonotype was detected only a few times. The chain couples TRBV20-1 to TRBJ2-3, with a tentative D call TRBD1 (6 bases). The CDR3 length is 16 residues. With 0 bases removed from V and 4 bases from J, the gap between germline ends came to 17 bases. Germline CDR1 DFQATT, CDR2 SNEGSKA (reference sequence). The CDR3 DNA is TGCAGTGCTAGAGAGAGGGCAGGGGTTCTCTCAGATACGCAGTATTTT. This codes for CSARERAGVLSDTQYF.

The V gene is TRBV20-1, the J gene TRBJ2-1; D is unresolved. The CDR3 length is 12 residues. Trimming took 6 bases from V and 5 from J, leaving 11 bases between them. The germline CDR1 and CDR2 sequences are DFQATT and SNEGSKA (reference sequence). CDR3: CSAIGPNNEQFF. The CDR3 DNA reads as TGCAGTGCGATAGGACCAAACAATGAGCAGTTCTTC.

The CDR3 DNA reads as TGCAGTGCTCTTGAGGGGGGTAACTACGAGCAGTACTTC. It yields the protein CSALEGGNYEQYF. This sequence joins TRBV20-1 and TRBJ2-7, with D possibly being TRBD1 or TRBD2 (6 bases each). The CDR3 extends over 13 amino acids. CDR1 DFQATT and CDR2 SNEGSKA come from the germline V gene (reference sequence). The V end lost 5 bases, the J end lost 3 bases, and 14 bases lay between the germline ends.

The rearrangement links TRBV5-1 to TRBJ2-3; no definite D call. The germline V gene has CDR1 SGHRS and CDR2 YFSETQ. The germline V and J ends were trimmed by 5 bases and 4 bases, with 17 bases remaining between them. This CDR3 region has 15 residues. The CDR3 DNA is TGCGCCAGCAGTATAAAGGGCAATTTGGCAGATACGCAGTATTTT. Protein: CASSIKGNLADTQYF.

This clonotype was seen more than once but under ten times. This chain links TRBV15 with TRBJ2-7; 8 bases are a match to TRBD2. Germline CDR1 is LNHNV and CDR2 is YYDKDF (reference sequence). V shed 0 bases and J 1 base; nucleotides not matched to a gene: 5. The CDR3 is 16 residues long. CDR3 in DNA: TGTGCCACCAGCAGAGATACAGCGGGGGTGTCCTACGAGCAGTACTTC. Translated: CATSRDTAGVSYEQYF.

This clonotype has only a few counts. The chain links TRBV12-5 to TRBJ2-1, with D possibly matching TRBD2 (6 bases). CDR1 LGHNT and CDR2 FRNRAP come from the germline V gene. V lost 1 base, J lost 8 bases, and 12 bases lay in between. This CDR3 contains 14 residues. The CDR3 DNA reads TGTGCTAGTGGTTTGGATCTAGCGAGCGATGAGCAGTTCTTC. This codes for CASGLDLASDEQFF.

The chain couples TRBV10-3 to TRBJ2-7, with 10 bases that match TRBD2. V gave up 4 bases and J gave up 7 bases; unmatched junction bases: 10. The CDR3 has 15 amino acids. Germline V CDR1 and CDR2: ENHRY, SYGVKD. The CDR3 region is CAISATSGEYDEQYF. DNA of the CDR3: TGTGCCATCAGTGCTACTAGCGGGGAGTATGATGAGCAGTACTTC.

The CDR3 bases are TGTGCCAGCAGCTTAGGAGGGGCTAGCGGGGGGGCGCAGTATTTT. It is translated as CASSLGGASGGAQYF. The chain carries TRBV7-2 and TRBJ2-3, with 12 nucleotides matching TRBD2. The ends lost 1 base at V and 10 bases at J; junction bases unmatched: 6. The CDR3 spans 15 residues. Per the germline V gene, CDR1 is SGHTA and CDR2 is FQGNSA.

This clonotype was seen more than once but under ten times. This chain connects TRBV4-1 to TRBJ2-1, with TRBD2 matching 9 bases. Germline CDR1 is MGHRA and CDR2 is YSYEKL. The CDR3 sequence is 14 residues long. Trimming at V came to 4 bases and at J to 5 bases, leaving 3 bases not matched to a gene. In DNA form, the CDR3 reads TGCGCCAGCAGCCCCTTAGCGGGGGACAATGAGCAGTTCTTC. Translation gives CASSPLAGDNEQFF.

This clonotype was detected ten times or more. The CDR3 spells CAWSEPGTETGELFF. CDR3 in DNA: TGTGCCTGGAGTGAACCCGGGACAGAGACCGGGGAGCTGTTTTTT. This chain links TRBV30 with TRBJ2-2, with 7 bases lining up with TRBD1. The CDR3 contains 15 residues. The V gene's germline CDR1 is GTSNPN and CDR2 SVGIG (reference sequence). Trimming took 1 base from V and 5 from J; bases not matched to a gene: 7. Together with reference TRBV30 and TRBJ2-2, the CDR3 gives the full variable domain: SQTIHQWPATLVQPVGSPLSLECTVEGTSNPNLYWYRQAAGRGLQLLFYSVGIGQISSEVPQNLSASRPQDRQFILSSKKLLLSDSGFYLCAWSEPGTETGELFFGEGSRLTVL.

The chain joins TRBV7-9 to TRBJ2-1; no reliable D call. CDR1 and CDR2 (germline): SEHNR, FQNEAQ (reference sequence). The CDR3 extends over 15 amino acids. V was trimmed by 1 base and J by 4 bases, leaving 11 bases between them. This CDR3 reads CASSLGVDLYNEQFF. DNA of the CDR3: TGTGCCAGCAGCTTAGGGGTGGACCTTTACAATGAGCAGTTCTTC.

The rearrangement joins TRBV6-5 to TRBJ1-5, with 8 positions matching TRBD1. Germline lookup yields CDR1 MNHEY and CDR2 SVGAGI. Trimming at V came to 6 bases and at J to 2 bases, leaving 6 bases not matched to a gene. The CDR3 is 15 residues long. CDR3 in DNA: TGTGCCAGCAGACCACAGGGGGTTGGCAATCAGCCCCAGCATTTT. As protein: CASRPQGVGNQPQHF.

The gene calls are TRBV5-6 and TRBJ2-1, with 14 bases lining up with TRBD2. CDR3 length equals 14 residues. Per germline, CDR1 SGHDT and CDR2 YYEEEE. Trimming cost V 7 bases and J 6 bases; bases outside gene matches: 3. CDR3 residues: CASLTSGGGNEQFF. The CDR3 DNA sequence: TGTGCCAGCCTGACTAGCGGGGGGGGCAATGAGCAGTTCTTC.

The chain recombines TRBV4-1 with TRBJ1-2; no reliable D call. V lost 5 bases and J lost 8, with 15 bases in between. This CDR3 has 13 amino acids. The germline CDR1 and CDR2 sequences are MGHRA and YSYEKL. The CDR3 sequence: CASSETSQCGYTF. The CDR3, as DNA: TGCGCCAGCAGCGAGACGAGCCAGTGCGGCTACACCTTC.

V and J are TRBV28 and TRBJ2-3; 13 bases align to TRBD2. V lost 3 bases to trimming and J lost 6 bases; unmatched junction nucleotides: 12. Per germline, CDR1 MDHEN and CDR2 SYDVKM. This CDR3 is built from 18 residues. In DNA, the CDR3 is TGTGCCAGCAGTTTTAAAACTAGCGGGGGGGCCGAAGAGGATACGCAGTATTTT. Amino acids: CASSFKTSGGAEEDTQYF.

This clonotype was seen only a few times. The chain employs TRBV28 and TRBJ2-1; possible D gene TRBD1, 6 bases. This CDR3 has 12 residues. The germline gives CDR1 MDHEN, CDR2 SYDVKM. The V and J ends lost 5 bases and 10 bases respectively, with 12 bases between them. The CDR3 sequence: CASSLQGKEQFF. DNA of the CDR3: TGTGCCAGCAGTCTACAGGGTAAGGAGCAGTTCTTC.

This clonotype was recorded a few times. The chain couples TRBV7-2 to TRBJ2-2; D remains unclear. The CDR3 is made up of 11 amino acids. Germline CDR1 is SGHTA and CDR2 is FQGNSA. V lost 3 bases and J 7 bases, leaving 3 bases between the germline ends. The CDR3 DNA follows: TGTGCCAGCAGCTTCGGCGGGGAGCTGTTTTTT. It codes for CASSFGGELFF.